Below, 32 T cell receptor beta chains from the same sample are listed, as sequenced in a study of tumor-infiltrating lymphocytes in primary liver carcinoma. Total RNA and DNA came together from approximately 20-30 mg of bulk tissue without cell sorting. Total RNA amounting to around 450 ng was the source from which TCR beta cDNA was made with a constant-region primer. Three nested multiplex PCR rounds, a slightly modified ARM-PCR method, built the TCR beta libraries. Primers for the first two PCR rounds were TRBV1-TRBV30 forward primers and a C-beta reverse primer (roughly 9 cycles per round). TCRdb reprocessed the multiplex PCR reads with MiXCR, giving one entry per CDR3 protein. This table holds some 94,000 distinct CDR3 sequences, roughly 69% found once. The sample consisted of liver tumor tissue from sampling region 5. Stated subset: tumor region T5, tumor centre. The source of these receptors is a woman aged 55-75 years with primary liver carcinoma and hepatitis B virus infection.

Notes on this clonotype: Because the CDR3 is missing its conserved closing phenylalanine or tryptophan, this is likely a read error. This chain uses TRBV5-1 with TRBJ1-1; D is perhaps TRBD1 (6 bases). The CDR3 is 14 residues long. Looked up from germline, CDR1 is SGHRS and CDR2 is YFSETQ. This chain's CDR3 is CASSLAGGDTVAFL. The CDR3 region has the DNA TGCGCCAGCAGCTTGGCAGGAGGGGACACTGTAGCTTTCCTT.

Concerning this clonotype: A read error is likely, as this CDR3 ends without the conserved phenylalanine or tryptophan. The V gene is TRBV11-2, the J gene TRBJ2-7; D ambiguous. CDR3 size: 11 residues. Germline values: CDR1 SGHAT, CDR2 FQNNGV. CDR3 loop: CANSSAYEQYL. As DNA, the CDR3 is TGTGCCAACAGCTCCGCCTACGAGCAGTACCTC.

This clonotype has a single count. This chain uses TRBV6-5 with TRBJ2-1; D possibly matches TRBD1 or TRBD2 (7 bases each). The CDR3 totals 15 residues. The germline V gene encodes CDR1 MNHEY and CDR2 SVGAGI. CDR3 protein: CVSSLQGGAYNEQFF. CDR3 nucleotides: TGTGTTAGCAGTCTCCAGGGGGGGGCCTACAATGAGCAGTTCTTC.

Worth noting for this clonotype: With a much larger clone just one base away, this may be a read error. The DNA is omitted, as the CDR3 cannot be located on it reliably, and the CDR3 follows TCRdb's listing. This chain links TRBV7-9 with TRBJ1-1; the D call of TRBD1 is as the table states it, not checked on the DNA. With termini counted, the CDR3 has 16 amino acids. Germline CDR1 is SEHNR and CDR2 is FQNEAQ (reference sequence). The CDR3 reads CASSWGFGQGATEASF.

V usage is TRBV6-1 and J usage is TRBJ2-3, with D unresolved. V lost 11 bases and J 10 bases, leaving 19 bases between the germline ends. CDR3 length: 12 residues. CDR1 is MNHNS, CDR2 SASEGT, per germline. This chain's CDR3 is CAGTENADAQYF. CDR3 bases: TGTGCCGGCACTGAAAATGCTGATGCGCAGTATTTT.

Of note for this clonotype: Compared with germline, one end of the junction differs, possibly owing to a read error. V is TRBV11-2 and J is TRBJ2-2, with D perhaps matching TRBD2 (5 bases). This CDR3 contains 13 residues. The germline CDR1 and CDR2 sequences are SGHAT and FQNNGV. The CDR3 region is CAISLDMTGELLF. The CDR3, as DNA: TGTGCCATCAGCTTAGATATGACTGGGGAGCTGCTTTTT.

On this clonotype itself: A much larger clone sits a single nucleotide away, making a read error possible. This chain joins TRBV5-1 and TRBJ2-7; TRBD2 is a possible D gene (6 bases). V lost 0 bases and J lost 2, with 12 bases in between. CDR3 length: 15 amino acids. Germline V gene sequence: CDR1 SGHRS, CDR2 YFSETQ. DNA of the CDR3: TGCGCCAGCAGCTTGGCTTGCGGGACCGCCTACGAGCAGTACTTC. Amino acids: CASSLACGTAYEQYF.

A remark on this clonotype: Sequence at one end of the junction differs from germline and may be a read error. The J gene is TRBJ1-1, the V gene TRBV11-3, with D unclear. In germline, CDR1 is SGHNT, CDR2 YENEEA. This CDR3 is 14 amino acids long. The CDR3: CASSRASPNIEAFF. Written as DNA, the CDR3 is TGTGCCAGCAGCCGTGCAAGCCCGAACATTGAAGCTTTCTTT.

This clonotype has only one observation. The chain is built from TRBV29-1 and TRBJ2-3, with 12 bases that match TRBD2. The ends lost 5 bases at V and 7 bases at J; junction bases unmatched: 10. CDR1 and CDR2 from the germline V gene are SQVTM and ANQGSEA. This CDR3 spans 15 amino acids. The CDR3 loop reads CSVLGLAGGSNTQYF. As DNA, the CDR3 is TGCAGCGTTTTGGGACTAGCGGGCGGATCAAATACGCAGTATTTT.

This clonotype occurred many times. This may come from a read error, since a much larger clone is one base off. This sequence joins TRBV5-6 and TRBJ2-5; D gene unclear. V lost 0 bases and J 3 bases, leaving 0 bases between the germline ends. CDR1 SGHDT and CDR2 YYEEEE come from the germline V gene. There are 11 residues in the CDR3. The CDR3 bases are TGTGCCAGCAGCTTGGAAGAGACCCAGTACTTC. It encodes CASSLEETQYF.

The chain carries TRBV5-1 and TRBJ2-1; TRBD2 agrees at 15 bases. CDR1 SGHRS and CDR2 YFSETQ come from the germline V gene. CDR3 length: 19 residues. Trimming took 3 bases from V and 5 from J; bases not matched to a gene: 12. In DNA form, the CDR3 reads TGCGCCAGCAGCTGGGGGACTAGCGGGAGGTGGAGGAGTAACAATGAGCAGTTCTTC. It yields the protein CASSWGTSGRWRSNNEQFF.

This clonotype was seen only once. A read error may be the cause here, since a much bigger clone is one base away. The rearrangement uses TRBV28 and TRBJ2-2; D is perhaps TRBD2 (5 bases). The CDR3 extends over 15 amino acids. Germline CDR1 and CDR2: MDHEN and SYDVKM. The CDR3 sequence is CTSNESGDYTGELFF. CDR3 bases: TGTACCAGCAATGAGAGCGGAGACTACACCGGGGAGCTGTTTTTT.

This clonotype was seen just once. A read error may explain this, as a much larger clone is one base away. V usage is TRBV13 and J usage is TRBJ2-7, with TRBD1 as a possible D gene (5 bases). The germline V gene encodes CDR1 PRHDT and CDR2 FYEKMQ (reference sequence). This CDR3 region has 15 residues. The CDR3 loop reads CASSWQGKSSYEHYF. CDR3 nucleotide sequence: TGTGCCAGCAGCTGGCAGGGCAAGAGCTCCTACGAGCATTACTTC.

To note about this clonotype: This may be a read error: a much more frequent sequence differs by one nucleotide. The rearrangement uses TRBV10-3 and TRBJ2-1; 10 bases line up with TRBD2. This CDR3 is built from 19 residues. Per germline, CDR1 ENHRY and CDR2 SYGVKD. The CDR3 DNA is TGTGCCATCAGTGAGTCTAATACCGGGACTAGCGCGCCCTACAATGATCAGTTCTTC. This gives the protein CAISESNTGTSAPYNDQFF.

With respect to this clonotype: The germline gene is not matched at one end of the junction; a read error may be the cause. The genes are TRBV6-5 and TRBJ1-1, with D possibly being TRBD1 (5 bases). CDR1 is MNHEY and CDR2 is SVGAGI in the germline V gene. The CDR3 consists of 17 residues. Written as DNA, the CDR3 is TGTGCCAGCAGCCTCCGGCGGACACTGTACGTGAACACTGGAGCTTTCTTT. Amino acid sequence: CASSLRRTLYVNTGAFF.

The chain combines TRBV29-1 with TRBJ2-2, with TRBD2 matching 11 bases. Germline values: CDR1 SQVTM, CDR2 ANQGSEA. The CDR3 length is 15 residues. Germline trimming cut 7 bases from V and 5 bases from J; bases unmatched to any gene: 9. The CDR3 loop is CSARTSGSKTGELFF. The CDR3 region has the DNA TGCAGCGCCCGGACTAGCGGGTCCAAAACCGGGGAGCTGTTTTTT.

Remarks on this clonotype: Sequence at one end of the junction differs from germline and may be a read error. This chain connects TRBV6-5 to TRBJ2-1; 9 positions match TRBD1. The germline CDR1 and CDR2 sequences are MNHEY and SVGAGI. The CDR3 sequence is 14 residues long. The CDR3 is CASSNRDRENEQFF. CDR3 sequence (DNA): TGTGCCAGCAGTAACCGGGACAGGGAGAATGAGCAGTTTTTC.

CDR3 DNA: TGCAGCGTTGACCTGGAAGCTAGGGGATATGAGCAGTTCTTC. Translating gives CSVDLEARGYEQFF. The chain employs TRBV29-1 and TRBJ2-1; possibly TRBD1 for D (5 bases). CDR1 and CDR2 (germline): SQVTM, ANQGSEA. V shed 3 bases and J shed 8 bases, with 17 bases lying between them. The CDR3 is 14 amino acids.

Details on this clonotype: The junction departs from the called germline gene at one end, perhaps through a read error. The gene calls are TRBV6-5 and TRBJ2-3; TRBD1 matches 11 bases. Looked up from germline, CDR1 is MNHEY and CDR2 is SVGAGI. The CDR3 is made up of 14 amino acids. The CDR3 region has the DNA TGTGCCAGCAGACGGACAGGGGGCACAAATACGCAGTATTTT. Residues: CASRRTGGTNTQYF.

The chain uses TRBV28 and TRBJ2-7; 10 bases align to TRBD2. J lost 6 bases, V lost 4 bases, and 9 bases had no gene match. The CDR3 has 15 amino acids. Germline lookup yields CDR1 MDHEN and CDR2 SYDVKM. CDR3: CASSSGLARTCEQYF. In DNA form, the CDR3 reads TGTGCCAGCAGTTCGGGACTAGCGCGAACCTGCGAGCAGTACTTC.

With regard to this clonotype: This could be a read error, since a much larger clone is one nucleotide away. J is TRBJ1-1 and V is TRBV7-8; D is unresolved. From germline, CDR1 is SGHVS and CDR2 FQNEAQ. This CDR3 region has 16 residues. The CDR3 sequence: CASSFREPGLNSEAFF. The CDR3 DNA sequence: TGTGCCAGCAGCTTCCGGGAGCCGGGGTTGAACAGTGAAGCTTTCTTT.

The V gene is TRBV6-5, the J gene TRBJ1-3; possibly TRBD1 for D (6 bases). The V and J ends lost 8 bases and 8 bases respectively, with 22 bases between them. The CDR3 extends over 15 amino acids. Germline CDR1 is MNHEY and CDR2 is SVGAGI. The CDR3 DNA reads as TGTGCCAGCTGTCGGAAGGGGGTAGATCCTTACACCATATATTTT. Its protein is CASCRKGVDPYTIYF.

As for this clonotype: A much larger clone lies a single base off, so this may be a read error. The chain combines TRBV12-3 or TRBV12-4 with TRBJ2-2; the D gene is possibly TRBD2 (6 bases). The CDR3 spans 16 residues. CDR3 loop: CASTRGVLGGTGGLFF. In DNA form, the CDR3 reads TGTGCCAGCACCCGGGGTGTTTTGGGAGGCACCGGGGGGCTGTTTTTT.

In regard to this clonotype: Since no conserved phenylalanine or tryptophan closes the CDR3, a read error is the likely cause. It is unclear where the CDR3 begins or ends on the DNA, so no DNA is shown, and the CDR3 is as TCRdb lists it. The chain uses TRBV11-3 and TRBJ2-1; the listed D gene, TRBD1, was not tested against the DNA. The CDR3 is made up of 14 amino acids, end residues included. Per the germline V gene, CDR1 is SGHNT and CDR2 is YENEEA. CDR3 in amino acids: CASSRRLLGDEKFL.

By proportion, this clonotype is large. The chain links TRBV11-1 to TRBJ2-1; D may match TRBD1 or TRBD2 (5 bases each). The germline gives CDR1 SGHAT, CDR2 FQDESV (reference sequence). V dropped 1 base and J dropped 2 bases, with 9 bases sitting between them. This CDR3 is 15 amino acids long. This CDR3 is CASSLGGTTYNEQFF. CDR3 in DNA: TGTGCCAGCAGCTTAGGGGGGACGACCTACAATGAGCAGTTCTTC.

The V and J genes are TRBV6-5 and TRBJ2-3; possibly TRBD2 for D (5 bases). The length of the CDR3 is 14 residues. Germline V CDR1 and CDR2: MNHEY, SVGAGI. This chain's CDR3 is CAIAGSPSTDTQYF. For the CDR3, the DNA is TGTGCTATCGCTGGGAGTCCAAGCACAGATACGCAGTATTTT.

The rearrangement uses TRBV19 and TRBJ2-2; a possible D gene is TRBD2 (6 bases). Between the trimmed V and J ends, which lost 7 bases and 7 bases, there was a span of 13 bases. Germline lookup yields CDR1 LNHDA and CDR2 SQIVND (reference sequence). There are 13 residues in the CDR3. CDR3 in amino acids: CASTPRGSGELFF. The CDR3 nucleotides are TGTGCCAGTACCCCTCGGGGGAGCGGGGAGCTGTTTTTT.

The chain links TRBV7-8 to TRBJ2-2; 7 bases line up with TRBD2. Per the germline V gene, CDR1 is SGHVS and CDR2 is FQNEAQ. The CDR3 has 16 residues. The trim removed 2 bases at V and 2 bases at J, leaving 5 bases unmatched. CDR3 sequence: CASSLRGDSNTGELFF. The CDR3 DNA follows: TGTGCCAGCAGCTTACGGGGGGACTCCAACACCGGGGAGCTGTTTTTT.

On this clonotype: One end of the junction does not line up with germline, which may come from a read error. The V call is TRBV29-1, the J call TRBJ2-1, with D possibly called TRBD1 or TRBD2 (5 bases each). The CDR3 is 12 amino acids. Per the germline V gene, CDR1 is SQVTM and CDR2 is ANQGSEA. This CDR3 is CGVTGLNNEQLF. The CDR3 DNA is TGCGGCGTTACGGGGCTTAACAATGAGCAGCTCTTC.

This clonotype has ten or more counts. The V and J genes are TRBV12-3 or TRBV12-4 and TRBJ2-3; the match to TRBD2 covers 8 bases. Germline trimming cut 2 bases from V and 4 bases from J; bases unmatched to any gene: 5. The CDR3 spans 15 residues. CDR3 amino acids: CASSLTGTSADTQYF. CDR3 DNA: TGTGCCAGCAGTTTAACCGGGACTAGTGCAGATACGCAGTATTTT.

Points on this clonotype: At one end the junction does not follow the germline gene, possibly because of a read error. The rearrangement links TRBV12-3 or TRBV12-4 to TRBJ1-5; D gene ambiguous. The CDR3 is 15 amino acids. CDR3 bases: TGTGTCAGCAGTTTAGGCCGGACGGAAAATCAGCCCCAGCATTTT. It specifies CVSSLGRTENQPQHF.

In its sample, this clonotype ranks as medium-sized. The V call is TRBV29-1, the J call TRBJ2-5, with 8 positions matching TRBD1. Germline V CDR1 and CDR2: SQVTM, ANQGSEA. The CDR3 extends over 12 amino acids. In DNA, the CDR3 is TGCGCCTACAGGGGGTCCCAAGAGACCCAGTACTTC. Encoded protein: CAYRGSQETQYF.